The sequence of this T cell receptor (beta chain) was determined in a study of T-cell reconstitution after alpha-beta-depleted transplantation in children. Study-wide results and caveats: Once a year had passed after transplant, T-cell counts and diversity came mostly from newly produced T cells.

As it was prepared, the TCRbeta library received unique molecular identifiers. TCRdb re-analysed the PCR reads in MiXCR, keeping a single row per CDR3 protein. Of 250,000 or so distinct CDR3 sequences in the sample, roughly 8.2% were seen once. This clonotype showed up many times. Its target is not known. The CDR3 runs to 14 residues. V lost 4 bases and J lost 10, with 14 bases in between. Per the germline V gene, CDR1 is MDHEN and CDR2 is SYDVKM. This rearrangement joins TRBV28 to TRBJ1-6; TRBD1 is a possible D gene (5 bases). The sample here was PBMCs, mostly from graft donor cells, taken 180 days after TCRalphabeta/CD19-depleted stem cell transplant. The receptor's source is a male patient younger than 18 who had a stem cell transplant for acute lymphoblastic leukemia, so the T cells may come from the graft donor. This CDR3 is CASSSTGIRSPLHF. For the CDR3, the DNA is TGTGCCAGCAGTTCTACAGGAATCCGGTCACCCCTCCACTTT.